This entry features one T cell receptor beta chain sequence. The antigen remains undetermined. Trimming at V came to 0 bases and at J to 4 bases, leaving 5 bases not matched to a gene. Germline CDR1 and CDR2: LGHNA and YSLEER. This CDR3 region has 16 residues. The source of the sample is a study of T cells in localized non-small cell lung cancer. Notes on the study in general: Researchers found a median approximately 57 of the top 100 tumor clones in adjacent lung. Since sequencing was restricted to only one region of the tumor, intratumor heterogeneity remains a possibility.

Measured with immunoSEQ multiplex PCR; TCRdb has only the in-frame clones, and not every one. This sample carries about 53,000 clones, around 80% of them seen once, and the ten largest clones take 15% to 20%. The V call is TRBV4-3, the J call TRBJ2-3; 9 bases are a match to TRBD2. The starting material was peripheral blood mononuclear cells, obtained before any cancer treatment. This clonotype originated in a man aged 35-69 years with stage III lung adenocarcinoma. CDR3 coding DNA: TGCGCCAGCAGCCAAGAGCGGGGGGGCCGCGCAGATACGCAGTATTTT. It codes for CASSQERGGRADTQYF.